This T cell receptor beta chain was retrieved from a study of spatial heterogeneity in lung cancer. On the study more broadly: More than 9.5 raw reads, on average, carried each unique TCR and UMI combination.

Time point defined: sample taken at primary tumor resection. The 72 donors had untreated early-stage non-small cell lung cancer. Tumor, nontumor lung or frozen PBMC supplied whole RNA that was sequenced unsorted. TCRdb re-called the 5' RACE reads with MiXCR, one entry per CDR3 protein. The sample contains under 20,000 distinct CDR3 sequences, roughly 5% of which appear only once. The CDR3 runs to 14 residues. The germline gives CDR1 SQVTM, CDR2 ANQGSEA. V shed 4 bases and J shed 1 base, with 10 bases lying between them. Overall study findings and caveats: Counts of expanded intratumoral alpha and beta TCRs tracked tumor mutation counts.

This clonotype was observed a handful of times. Its target is not known. This beta chain is a stray read from a library made for alpha chains; its abundance is not meaningful. The V call is TRBV29-1, the J call TRBJ2-2; a possible D gene is TRBD1 (6 bases). This specimen consisted of lung tumor tissue, obtained at surgery. The source is a female donor with early-stage non-small cell lung cancer. The CDR3 here is CSVGRTENTGELFF. Written as DNA, the CDR3 is TGCAGCGTTGGCCGGACAGAGAACACCGGGGAGCTGTTTTTT.